Here is one T cell receptor beta chain with its context. This clonotype has ten or more counts. Its antigen remains unidentified. Base quality data are lacking; no much larger clone is found one base away. From its cysteine to its phenylalanine, the CDR3 spans 16 amino acids. Only CDR3 DNA is held: 48 bases, read in frame from base 1. A distance of 15 bases separates the germline ends of V and J, which lose 3 bases and 0 bases respectively. CDR1 and CDR2 are read off the germline V gene as MDHEN and SYDVKM. This entry belongs to a study of response to subunit inactivated influenza vaccine (dated 2018 in TCRdb). Notes on the research overall: The study used deep quantitative T cell receptor repertoire profiling to track responses to a trivalent subunit inactivated influenza vaccine. Here is what the overall study found, with its caveats: It was suggested by the authors that each seasonal influenza vaccination may recruit only a limited number of new T cells.

Library construction relied on RT-PCR. Instrument on record: Illumina HiSeq 2500. TCRdb took the public reads, trimmed them with fastp at Q25, ran MiXCR for clone calling and kept in-frame beta chains. All rows with the same CDR3 protein become a single entry with the most common DNA and genes. The sample profile shows roughly 670,000 distinct CDR3 sequences; 11% to 15% of them were found once. The ten biggest clones cover 6% to 9.5% of the sample. This sample comprised PBMCs from blood, obtained 14 days before vaccination. The source is a man aged 50 to 59 who received an inactivated influenza vaccine. Donor details come from another sample of the same person, matched by shared clones. The chain links TRBV28 with TRBJ2-7; the D gene is not confidently resolved. The CDR3 region reads CASSFTLRGLSYEQYF. The nucleotide sequence reads as follows: TGTGCCAGCAGTTTTACCCTTAGAGGCCTCTCCTACGAGCAGTACTTC.